Each of the 12 T cell receptor beta chains below was sequenced from the same sample in a study of T-cell memory formation after mild COVID-19. TCRdb itself ran the 5' RACE reads through MiXCR, one entry per CDR3 protein. The sample has about 400,000 distinct CDR3 sequences; 20% to 30% are singletons. The specimen was PBMCs or a T cell subset sorted from them (not recorded which). The receptor source for this set is an adult woman who had mild COVID-19 (a few samples of this study predate the infection). Cell type and time point are not known.

This clonotype was observed a single time. J is TRBJ2-5 and V is TRBV7-2, with D tentatively TRBD1 (6 bases). CDR3 length: 14 amino acids. The V end lost 3 bases, the J end lost 5 bases, and 13 bases lay between the germline ends. Germline V CDR1 and CDR2: SGHTA, FQGNSA. The chain's CDR3 is CASSFDRRWETQYF. DNA of the CDR3: TGTGCCAGCAGCTTCGACAGGAGGTGGGAGACCCAGTACTTC.

The genes are TRBV20-1 and TRBJ2-1; D is unresolved. Deletions cut 1 base from V and 3 bases from J, with 10 bases between. The CDR3 spans 14 residues. Germline CDR1 is DFQATT and CDR2 is SNEGSKA (reference sequence). DNA of the CDR3: TGCAGTGCTAGAGGGCTGGTTATCTACAATGAGCAGTTCTTC. It codes for CSARGLVIYNEQFF.

The V gene is TRBV6-1, the J gene TRBJ1-4, with 7 bases matching TRBD1. Looked up from germline, CDR1 is MNHNS and CDR2 is SASEGT. This CDR3 is built from 15 residues. With V trimmed by 5 bases and J by 5 bases, 8 bases remained unmatched. In DNA form, the CDR3 reads TGTGCCAGCAGTTTTGGATTACAGGGGAATGAAAAACTGTTTTTT. Protein product: CASSFGLQGNEKLFF.

This clonotype turned up a few times. The gene calls are TRBV7-9 and TRBJ2-5; 8 bases are shared with TRBD2. The V segment lost 5 bases and the J segment 2 bases; nucleotides outside the gene matches: 7. There are 15 residues in the CDR3. Germline assignment: CDR1 SEHNR and CDR2 FQNEAQ (reference sequence). CDR3 in amino acids: CASSARAGEQETQYF. The CDR3 DNA reads TGTGCCAGCAGCGCCCGAGCGGGGGAGCAAGAGACCCAGTACTTC.

This clonotype has more than one count but fewer than ten. V is TRBV3-1 and J is TRBJ1-1; perhaps TRBD1 as D (5 bases). Per germline, CDR1 LGHDT and CDR2 YNNKEL (reference sequence). This CDR3 has 16 residues. V dropped 0 bases and J dropped 4 bases, with 15 bases sitting between them. As DNA, the CDR3 is TGTGCCAGCAGCCAAGATCTCAGGTCCGGGGGCACTGAAGCTTTCTTT. This encodes CASSQDLRSGGTEAFF.

In this sample, this clonotype turned up a few times. The rearrangement joins TRBV7-2 to TRBJ2-3; TRBD1 or TRBD2 may be the D gene (6 bases each). The CDR3 has 16 residues. CDR1 is SGHTA, CDR2 FQGNSA, per germline. Trimming shortened V by 5 bases and J by 6 bases, and 21 bases separated the two germline ends. This CDR3 reads CASSHPTGGLRDTQYF. The CDR3 DNA follows: TGTGCCAGCAGCCATCCAACCGGGGGCCTAAGGGATACGCAGTATTTT.

The V and J genes are TRBV5-1 and TRBJ1-2; the D gene is possibly TRBD1 (5 bases). Germline values: CDR1 SGHRS, CDR2 YFSETQ. The V end lost 3 bases, the J end lost 8 bases, and 14 bases lay between the germline ends. The CDR3 sequence is 13 residues long. In DNA, the CDR3 is TGCGCCAGCAGCTCCGGGGCTTGGCCGGGCTACACCTTC. Translated: CASSSGAWPGYTF.

This clonotype was picked up a small number of times. The chain joins TRBV7-9 to TRBJ2-5; D may match TRBD1 or TRBD2 (5 bases each). Germline V gives CDR1 SEHNR, CDR2 FQNEAQ (reference sequence). This CDR3 contains 15 residues. V lost 1 base to trimming and J lost 3 bases, with 12 bases between them. The DNA of the CDR3 is TGTGCCAGCAGCTTAGTGGGGGACGGCGAAGAGACCCAGTACTTC. As protein: CASSLVGDGEETQYF.

A few counts support this clonotype. The V and J genes are TRBV30 and TRBJ2-2; the match to TRBD1 covers 9 bases. Germline values: CDR1 GTSNPN, CDR2 SVGIG (reference sequence). This CDR3 contains 15 residues. J lost 4 bases, V lost 0 bases, and 3 bases had no gene match. CDR3 sequence reads: CAWSVDRGGTGELFF. In nucleotides, the CDR3 is TGTGCCTGGAGTGTAGACAGGGGGGGCACCGGGGAGCTGTTTTTT.

This clonotype has just a few counts. The chain joins TRBV30 to TRBJ2-2, with D possibly being TRBD2 (5 bases). The V and J ends lost 2 bases and 0 bases respectively, with 7 bases between them. Looked up from germline, CDR1 is GTSNPN and CDR2 is SVGIG (reference sequence). There are 14 residues in the CDR3. DNA for the CDR3: TGTGCCTGGAGTACTAGTACGAACACCGGGGAGCTGTTTTTT. Protein product: CAWSTSTNTGELFF.

This clonotype was detected a few times. The chain joins TRBV5-1 to TRBJ1-3; no definite D call. CDR3 size: 14 residues. Trimming removed 0 bases at V and 4 bases at J, with 8 bases between. Germline loops: CDR1 SGHRS, CDR2 YFSETQ. The CDR3 coding sequence is TGCGCCAGCAGCTTGGACGGCAACGGAAACACCATATATTTT. Protein: CASSLDGNGNTIYF.

This clonotype has more than one count but fewer than ten. V and J are TRBV7-2 and TRBJ2-3; 7 nucleotides line up with TRBD1. V was clipped by 5 bases and J by 5 bases; unmatched bases: 10. The CDR3 totals 15 residues. Germline V gene lookup returns CDR1 SGHTA and CDR2 FQGNSA. CDR3 bases: TGTGCCAGCAGCCTCCGACAGGGTGGTAAAGATACGCAGTATTTT. It encodes CASSLRQGGKDTQYF. The complete variable domain, with remaining parts taken from reference TRBV7-2 and TRBJ2-3, reads GAGVSQSPSNKVTEKGKDVELRCDPISGHTALYWYRQSLGQGLEFLIYFQGNSAPDKSGLPSDRFSAERTGGSVSTLTIQRTQQEDSAVYLCASSLRQGGKDTQYFGPGTRLTVL.